These 30 T cell receptor beta chains were sequenced from one sample in a study of early T cells in non-severe SARS-CoV-2 infection. TCRdb fed the 5' RACE reads into MiXCR, producing one record per CDR3 protein. Altogether just over 70,000 distinct CDR3 sequences are present, 12% being singletons, with the ten largest covering roughly 1.2%. Sequencing was carried out using whole blood. The receptors derive from an adult who was a healthcare worker with PCR-confirmed SARS-CoV-2 infection or an uninfected control (not recorded which).

This clonotype was picked up many times. The chain uses TRBV5-1 and TRBJ2-7; 9 positions agree with TRBD1. The CDR3 contains 15 residues. V was clipped by 3 bases and J by 2 bases; unmatched bases: 6. The germline V gene encodes CDR1 SGHRS and CDR2 YFSETQ. This CDR3 is CASSSRTGATYEQYF. CDR3 coding DNA: TGCGCCAGCAGCTCTCGGACAGGGGCTACCTACGAGCAGTACTTC. The entire variable domain, with the rest obtained from reference TRBV5-1 and TRBJ2-7, is as follows: KAGVTQTPRYLIKTRGQQVTLSCSPISGHRSVSWYQQTPGQGLQFLFEYFSETQRNKGNFPGRFSGRQFSNSRSEMNVSTLELGDSALYLCASSSRTGATYEQYFGPGTRLTVT.

V is TRBV2 and J is TRBJ1-1, with D tentatively TRBD1 (6 bases). Germline CDR1 and CDR2: SNHLY and FYNNEI. Trimming took 4 bases from V and 1 from J, leaving 7 bases between them. CDR3 size: 13 residues. The CDR3 DNA is TGTGCCAGCAGTGGCAGGGGGAACACTGAAGCTTTCTTT. It yields the protein CASSGRGNTEAFF.

Ten or more counts support this clonotype. V usage is TRBV28 and J usage is TRBJ2-2; 7 bases align to TRBD2. Germline-derived CDR1 and CDR2 are MDHEN and SYDVKM. With 6 bases clipped from V and 1 base from J, the junction kept 14 bases outside the gene matches. The CDR3 spans 18 residues. The CDR3 nucleotides read TGTGCCAGCAGCCTACCTCACCTAGCGGAGGGGAACACCGGGGAGCTGTTTTTT. It encodes CASSLPHLAEGNTGELFF. Based on the CDR3 plus reference TRBV28 and TRBJ2-2, the full variable domain is DVKVTQSSRYLVKRTGEKVFLECVQDMDHENMFWYRQDPGLGLRLIYFSYDVKMKEKGDIPEGYSVSREKKERFSLILESASTNQTSMYLCASSLPHLAEGNTGELFFGEGSRLTVL.

The rearrangement uses TRBV6-2 or TRBV6-3 and TRBJ2-2; D is uncertain. V gave up 6 bases and J gave up 2 bases, with 13 bases separating them. Germline CDR1 is MNHEY and CDR2 is SVGEGT. This CDR3 spans 15 amino acids. The DNA for the CDR3 is TGTGCCAGCAGAAGGACCCTTCTTAACACCGGGGAGCTGTTTTTT. Translation: CASRRTLLNTGELFF.

In its sample, this clonotype was seen a few times. This chain joins TRBV28 and TRBJ2-7, with no clear D. Trimming took off 4 bases at V and 3 bases at J, with 10 bases between the two ends. The length of the CDR3 is 13 residues. Germline assignment: CDR1 MDHEN and CDR2 SYDVKM. The CDR3 protein is CASSYGRSYEQYF. The CDR3, as DNA: TGTGCCAGCAGTTACGGGCGCAGCTACGAGCAGTACTTC.

The sample holds many counts of this clonotype. This chain joins TRBV7-9 and TRBJ1-1; 7 bases map to TRBD1. Looked up from germline, CDR1 is SEHNR and CDR2 is FQNEAQ (reference sequence). This CDR3 comprises 16 residues. J was trimmed by 0 bases and V by 2 bases; bases with no gene match: 6. The CDR3 reads CASSLRLGGVNTEAFF. Here the CDR3 DNA reads TGTGCCAGCAGCTTAAGGTTAGGGGGCGTGAACACTGAAGCTTTCTTT.

This clonotype was detected ten times or more. The chain uses TRBV27 and TRBJ1-1, with D possibly matching TRBD1 (5 bases). The CDR3 runs 13 residues. Germline assignment: CDR1 MNHEY and CDR2 SMNVEV (reference sequence). Trimming removed 5 bases from V and 3 bases from J, with 10 bases in between. CDR3 loop: CASSGWGYTEAFF. As DNA, the CDR3 is TGTGCCAGCAGTGGCTGGGGGTACACTGAAGCTTTCTTT.

This clonotype was seen ten or more times. V usage is TRBV7-9 and J usage is TRBJ2-3; D unclear. Trimming left V 4 bases short and J 5 bases short, with 7 bases between. Germline CDR1 reads SEHNR; CDR2 reads FQNEAQ (reference sequence). This CDR3 region has 12 residues. The CDR3, as DNA: TGTGCCAGCAGCTCAGTGGAAGATACGCAGTATTTT. Amino acid sequence: CASSSVEDTQYF.

At least ten counts were recorded for this clonotype. The rearrangement links TRBV7-9 to TRBJ2-7; the D gene is possibly TRBD2 (6 bases). CDR1 is SEHNR and CDR2 is FQNEAQ in the germline V gene (reference sequence). The CDR3 sequence is 13 residues long. V lost 5 bases, J lost 7 bases, and 15 bases lay in between. CDR3 DNA: TGTGCCAGCAGCCGGGGCGGGACTTGGGAGCAGTACTTC. This translates into CASSRGGTWEQYF.

This clonotype was seen repeatedly, ten times or more. The CDR3 loop reads CASSLVSGGVQPQHF. The CDR3 DNA follows: TGTGCCAGCAGCTTAGTATCAGGGGGCGTGCAGCCCCAGCATTTT. The gene calls are TRBV7-2 and TRBJ1-5; 8 bases are a match to TRBD1. The CDR3 extends over 15 amino acids. J gave up 7 bases and V 1 base, and 6 bases lay outside the gene matches. CDR1 is SGHTA, CDR2 FQGNSA, per germline. Variable domain in full (rest from reference TRBV7-2 and TRBJ1-5): GAGVSQSPSNKVTEKGKDVELRCDPISGHTALYWYRQSLGQGLEFLIYFQGNSAPDKSGLPSDRFSAERTGGSVSTLTIQRTQQEDSAVYLCASSLVSGGVQPQHFGDGTRLSIL.

This clonotype was detected ten times or more. This chain connects TRBV11-2 to TRBJ2-1, with TRBD2 as a possible D gene (6 bases). The CDR3 length is 15 residues. CDR1 and CDR2 (germline): SGHAT, FQNNGV. Trimming removed 3 bases from V and 5 bases from J, with 14 bases in between. The CDR3 DNA reads as TGTGCCAGCAGCTTTGACGGGAGAATTGACAATGAGCAGTTCTTC. This sequence encodes CASSFDGRIDNEQFF.

This clonotype occurred many times. The chain has TRBV29-1 and TRBJ2-1; D may be TRBD1 or TRBD2 (5 bases each). Trimming stripped 3 bases from V and 9 bases from J, with 15 bases between. This CDR3 is 13 amino acids long. Germline lookup yields CDR1 SQVTM and CDR2 ANQGSEA. The CDR3 coding sequence is TGCAGCGTTGACGGGGCCAGCCCCAGTGAGCAGTTCTTC. Protein product: CSVDGASPSEQFF.

There are many counts of this clonotype. V usage is TRBV14 and J usage is TRBJ2-4; D may correspond to TRBD1 or TRBD2 (5 bases each). This CDR3 has 13 amino acids. Trimming took 4 bases from V and 13 from J, leaving 17 bases between them. Germline CDR1 reads SGHDN; CDR2 reads FVKESK. The CDR3 spells CASSPPGTHTQYF. CDR3 DNA: TGTGCCAGCAGCCCTCCCGGGACCCATACACAGTACTTC.

This clonotype was observed a handful of times. This sequence joins TRBV11-2 and TRBJ1-6; D is unclear. This CDR3 contains 14 residues. The germline V gene encodes CDR1 SGHAT and CDR2 FQNNGV. The V gene lost 3 bases and the J gene lost 5 bases, with 8 bases spanning the gap. This CDR3 is CASSFEPDNSPLHF. The CDR3 nucleotides read TGTGCCAGCAGCTTCGAACCGGATAATTCACCCCTCCACTTT.

This chain joins TRBV28 and TRBJ1-6, with TRBD1 identical over 7 bases. V lost 6 bases and J lost 8; bases outside the gene matches: 4. CDR3 length: 13 amino acids. CDR1 MDHEN and CDR2 SYDVKM come from the germline V gene. Here the CDR3 DNA reads TGTGCCAGCAGGAGACAGGGCTATTCACCCCTCCACTTT. Amino acids: CASRRQGYSPLHF.

This clonotype was seen repeatedly, ten times or more. The gene calls are TRBV10-3 and TRBJ2-3, with D possibly being TRBD2 (5 bases). This CDR3 comprises 16 residues. Germline CDR1 reads ENHRY; CDR2 reads SYGVKD. Trimming took off 3 bases at V and 0 bases at J, with 13 bases between the two ends. CDR3 coding DNA: TGTGCCATCAGTGATCAGCGGACGACAAGCACAGATACGCAGTATTTT. This sequence encodes CAISDQRTTSTDTQYF.

The chain carries TRBV27 and TRBJ2-7, with unresolved D. The CDR3 is made up of 14 amino acids. Trimming took 2 bases from V and 2 from J, leaving 10 bases between them. Germline CDR1 MNHEY, CDR2 SMNVEV (reference sequence). The CDR3 DNA reads as TGTGCCAGCAGTTTAGGGTTCGGCACCTACGAGCAGTACTTC. Amino acid sequence: CASSLGFGTYEQYF.

This clonotype has ten or more counts. Relative to the germline gene, one junction end is altered; a read error may explain this. This chain joins TRBV29-1 and TRBJ1-2, with unresolved D. Germline-derived CDR1 and CDR2 are SQVTM and ANQGSEA. CDR3 length equals 13 residues. CDR3 nucleotide sequence: TGCAGCGCTGAACGAGGGATTAACTATGGCTACACCTTC. Translating it yields CSAERGINYGYTF. Together with reference TRBV29-1 and TRBJ1-2, the CDR3 gives the full variable domain: SAVISQKPSRDICQRGTSLTIQCQVDSQVTMMFWYRQQPGQSLTLIATANQGSEATYESGFVIDKFPISRPNLTFSTLTVSNMSPEDSSIYLCSAERGINYGYTFGSGTRLTVV.

DNA for the CDR3: TGCAGCGTTGTTGGGGGACAGTCATACGAGCAGTACTTC. Its translation: CSVVGGQSYEQYF. V and J are TRBV29-1 and TRBJ2-7; TRBD1 agrees at 7 bases. CDR1 and CDR2 from the germline V gene are SQVTM and ANQGSEA. The CDR3 has 13 amino acids. The V segment lost 4 bases and the J segment 4 bases; nucleotides outside the gene matches: 7.

The J gene is TRBJ2-3, the V gene TRBV21-1; TRBD1 is the table's D call and was not checked against the DNA. TRBV21-1 represents a pseudogene. This CDR3 has 15 amino acids. The CDR3 nucleotides read TGTGCCAGCAGCAAAAGGAGGGGGCTCACAGATACGCAGTATTTT. This sequence encodes CASSKRRGLTDTQYF.

At least ten counts were recorded for this clonotype. The chain links TRBV29-1 to TRBJ2-7; 10 bases agree with TRBD2. The ends lost 4 bases at V and 2 bases at J; junction bases unmatched: 5. This CDR3 is 14 amino acids long. The germline V gene encodes CDR1 SQVTM and CDR2 ANQGSEA. Here the CDR3 reads CSVAPSGSPYEQYF. As DNA, the CDR3 is TGCAGCGTTGCCCCTAGCGGGAGCCCCTACGAGCAGTACTTC.

This clonotype has at least ten counts. V usage is TRBV7-9 and J usage is TRBJ2-2; D ambiguous. From germline, CDR1 is SEHNR and CDR2 FQNEAQ (reference sequence). The V gene lost 2 bases and the J gene lost 5 bases, with 6 bases spanning the gap. This CDR3 is built from 13 residues. CDR3 coding DNA: TGTGCCAGCAGCTTAAGACAAACCGGGGAGCTGTTTTTT. This gives the protein CASSLRQTGELFF. Full variable domain (outside the CDR3, taken from reference TRBV7-9 and TRBJ2-2): DTGVSQNPRHKITKRGQNVTFRCDPISEHNRLYWYRQTLGQGPEFLTYFQNEAQLEKSRLLSDRFSAERPKGSFSTLEIQRTEQGDSAMYLCASSLRQTGELFFGEGSRLTVL.

The CDR3 loop is CASSLRGGSNHEQYF. CDR3 sequence (DNA): TGTGCCAGCAGCCTCAGGGGCGGGTCCAACCACGAGCAGTACTTC. This chain uses TRBV9 with TRBJ2-7; weak D call: TRBD1 (6 bases). The CDR3 runs to 15 residues. CDR1 is SGDLS and CDR2 is YYNGEE in the germline V gene. V was shortened by 4 bases and J by 5 bases, with 19 bases between the two germline ends. Using reference TRBV9 and TRBJ2-7 for the parts outside the CDR3, the full variable domain is DSGVTQTPKHLITATGQRVTLRCSPRSGDLSVYWYQQSLDQGLQFLIQYYNGEERAKGNILERFSAQQFPDLHSELNLSSLELGDSALYFCASSLRGGSNHEQYFGPGTRLTVT.

This clonotype was seen repeatedly, ten times or more. The gene calls are TRBV20-1 and TRBJ2-5; 7 bases match TRBD1. The CDR3 runs 18 residues. Germline CDR1 DFQATT, CDR2 SNEGSKA (reference sequence). With 1 base clipped from V and 2 bases from J, the junction kept 16 bases outside the gene matches. The CDR3 reads CSARARQGWRVSQETQYF. CDR3 nucleotides: TGCAGTGCTAGAGCCAGACAGGGATGGCGGGTTTCGCAAGAGACCCAGTACTTC.

In this sample, this clonotype turned up many times. V is TRBV2 and J is TRBJ2-5; no firm D call. V was cut by 1 base and J by 5 bases, with 5 bases left in between. The V gene's germline CDR1 is SNHLY and CDR2 FYNNEI. This CDR3 spans 12 amino acids. CDR3 DNA: TGTGCCAGCAGTGAAGGGAGCGAGACCCAGTACTTC. The encoded protein is CASSEGSETQYF.

This clonotype was seen ten or more times. This chain uses TRBV7-2 with TRBJ2-1; the match to TRBD2 covers 10 bases. The CDR3 is 18 amino acids. The junction had 15 bases not matched to a gene; V was cut back by 3 bases and J by 7 bases. The germline V gene has CDR1 SGHTA and CDR2 FQGNSA. The CDR3: CASSFQAAAGGLGNEQFF. Here the CDR3 DNA reads TGTGCCAGCAGCTTTCAGGCGGCAGCGGGAGGGCTCGGTAATGAGCAGTTCTTC.

The rearrangement links TRBV12-3 or TRBV12-4 to TRBJ2-3; 10 nucleotides match TRBD2. The CDR3 contains 17 residues. Trimming at V came to 5 bases and at J to 6 bases, leaving 14 bases not matched to a gene. The CDR3 region is CASSPNRWLAGEDTQYF. Written as DNA, the CDR3 is TGTGCCAGCAGTCCCAACCGATGGCTAGCGGGAGAGGATACGCAGTATTTT.

On this clonotype: This clone may be a read error of a much larger clone one base away. The J gene is TRBJ2-1, the V gene TRBV29-1; no reliable D call. V was trimmed by 0 bases and J by 12 bases, leaving 18 bases between them. Per germline, CDR1 SQVTM and CDR2 ANQGSEA. This CDR3 has 14 amino acids. For the CDR3, the DNA is TGCAGCGTTGAAGAATCGAACTGGGCAGTATGGCAGTTCTTC. Translated, it gives CSVEESNWAVWQFF.

This clonotype was recorded a few times. The chain is built from TRBV28 and TRBJ1-1; no reliable D call. Trimming cost V 6 bases and J 0 bases, with 5 bases left between them. Germline lookup yields CDR1 MDHEN and CDR2 SYDVKM. The CDR3 totals 12 residues. The CDR3 spells CASSRMNTEAFF. The CDR3 bases are TGTGCCAGCAGCCGCATGAACACTGAAGCTTTCTTT.

This clonotype has a count of ten or more. J is TRBJ2-3 and V is TRBV20-1; TRBD2 agrees at 9 bases. The length of the CDR3 is 16 residues. CDR1 DFQATT and CDR2 SNEGSKA come from the germline V gene (reference sequence). The junction had 10 bases not matched to a gene; V was cut back by 0 bases and J by 6 bases. The CDR3 loop reads CSARDAASGIRDTQYF. CDR3 DNA sequence: TGCAGTGCTAGAGATGCGGCTAGCGGGATTCGCGATACGCAGTATTTT.